This T cell receptor (beta chain) was identified in a study of T cell responses to AZD1222 COVID-19 vaccine. Study conclusions and caveats: Receipt of two AZD1222 doses was followed by a rise in Spike-specific TCR breadth and depth.

Assay: immunoSEQ multiplex PCR; the TCRdb copy retains only in-frame clones and omits some. Of more than 150,000 clones listed, around 89% are singletons. Trimming shortened V by 4 bases and J by 3 bases, and 12 bases separated the two germline ends. Per germline, CDR1 SGHDN and CDR2 FVKESK. The length of the CDR3 is 15 residues. This clone was recorded many times. Its target is unknown. The sample here was peripheral blood, taken on day 0 of AZD1222 vaccination. The sequence was obtained from an adult in good health. The chain combines TRBV14 with TRBJ1-4; D not resolved. CDR3 protein: CASSLGGVSNEKLFF. The CDR3 DNA reads as TGTGCCAGCAGCCTCGGCGGGGTGTCTAATGAAAAACTGTTTTTT.